The 7 T cell receptor beta chains reported below all come from one sample, sequenced in a study of T cell repertoires in cytomegalovirus infection. TCRdb reanalysed the reads using MiXCR and keeps one entry per CDR3 protein. The profile covers nearly 700,000 distinct CDR3 sequences, with 30% to 40% appearing a single time and about 20% taken by the ten largest. Their antigen targets remain unknown. Source: cultured PBMCs, taken from culture after CMV antigen stimulation. These receptors came from a human donor in good health (CMV status not recorded). Some clones in this sample may be carry-over from other donors' samples.

This chain uses TRBV5-1 with TRBJ2-2; TRBD1 matches 7 bases. This CDR3 is built from 16 residues. V lost 4 bases and J lost 0; bases outside the gene matches: 6. Germline loops: CDR1 SGHRS, CDR2 YFSETQ. CDR3 region: CASSARDSTNTGELFF. CDR3 DNA: TGCGCCAGCAGCGCTCGGGACAGTACGAACACCGGGGAGCTGTTTTTT.

In its sample, this clonotype was seen a few times. The chain uses TRBV30 and TRBJ2-7; D is possibly TRBD2 (6 bases). V lost 2 bases, J lost 5 bases, and 10 bases lay in between. This CDR3 is built from 12 residues. From germline, CDR1 is GTSNPN and CDR2 SVGIG (reference sequence). In DNA form, the CDR3 reads TGTGCCTGGAGTTCGGGGGAGCACGAGCAGTACTTC. Protein sequence: CAWSSGEHEQYF.

A few counts support this clonotype. The chain employs TRBV28 and TRBJ1-1; tentative D call: TRBD1 (5 bases). Trimming pared 7 bases from V and 4 bases from J, leaving 19 bases between. Germline CDR1 is MDHEN and CDR2 is SYDVKM. The CDR3 runs to 15 residues. The CDR3 reads CASNRGGLGGTEAFF. The CDR3 DNA follows: TGTGCCAGCAACCGGGGGGGACTGGGCGGCACTGAAGCTTTCTTT.

This clonotype appeared a few times. This rearrangement joins TRBV2 to TRBJ2-5, with 15 bases identical to TRBD2. Germline-derived CDR1 and CDR2 are SNHLY and FYNNEI. The CDR3 totals 18 residues. Germline trimming cut 7 bases from V and 1 base from J; bases unmatched to any gene: 10. This chain's CDR3 is CASTQGLAGGGAQETQYF. In DNA form, the CDR3 reads TGTGCCAGCACCCAAGGACTAGCGGGAGGGGGGGCCCAAGAGACCCAGTACTTC.

V usage is TRBV7-2 and J usage is TRBJ1-2; D remains ambiguous. This CDR3 comprises 12 residues. V lost 1 base to trimming and J lost 8 bases, with 8 bases between them. Looked up from germline, CDR1 is SGHTA and CDR2 is FQGNSA. In DNA form, the CDR3 reads TGTGCCAGCAGCTTAGAATTAGGGGGCTACACCTTC. This encodes CASSLELGGYTF.

This clonotype has a count of ten or more. The chain employs TRBV7-2 and TRBJ2-7; D remains unclear. CDR3 length: 15 residues. The V end lost 6 bases, the J end lost 4 bases, and 19 bases lay between the germline ends. From germline, CDR1 is SGHTA and CDR2 FQGNSA. The CDR3 region has the DNA TGTGCCAGCAGTCCAAGCTGGGTCGGAATTTACGAGCAGTACTTC. This translates into CASSPSWVGIYEQYF.

This chain joins TRBV24-1 and TRBJ2-5; D possibly corresponds to TRBD2 (5 bases). CDR3 length: 13 amino acids. V was shortened by 6 bases and J by 2 bases, with 9 bases between the two germline ends. Germline CDR1 is KGHDR and CDR2 is SFDVKD. The CDR3 loop is CATSSREQETQYF. DNA for the CDR3: TGTGCCACCAGTTCGAGGGAACAAGAGACCCAGTACTTC.